The rows below give T cell receptor beta chains drawn from one sample of a study of cytomegalovirus exposure and HLA in healthy donors. TCRdb's copy holds only in-frame clones and misses some; the assay was immunoSEQ multiplex PCR. The listing contains some 46,000 clones. Sequencing was done on a sample of PBMCs. These receptors were taken from a woman in her twenties or thirties in good health and CMV-seronegative. Each CDR3 is given with its conserved first and last residue. Each record gives: V gene, D gene, clone size, J gene, CDR3 protein, CDR3 DNA. The D gene is left open where the match is weak. Rows give clone size only sometimes, using once, few, many, or a class for an expanded clone.

v_call: TRBV10-3
d_call: TRBD2
clone_size: -
j_call: TRBJ2-3
cdr3_aa: CAISSSGASGNTQYF
cdr3_nt: TGTGCCATCAGCTCCAGCGGGGCTAGCGGAAATACGCAGTATTTT

v_call: TRBV5-1
d_call: -
clone_size: -
j_call: TRBJ2-7
cdr3_aa: CASSSSRAVYEQYF
cdr3_nt: TGCGCCAGCAGCTCCTCGAGGGCCGTATACGAGCAGTACTTC

v_call: TRBV9
d_call: -
clone_size: -
j_call: TRBJ2-5
cdr3_aa: CASSVEGVETQYF
cdr3_nt: TGTGCCAGCAGCGTAGAGGGAGTAGAGACCCAGTACTTC

v_call: TRBV19
d_call: TRBD2
clone_size: -
j_call: TRBJ2-1
cdr3_aa: CASSIGGAGGPNEQFF
cdr3_nt: TGTGCCAGTAGTATAGGGGGAGCGGGAGGGCCCAATGAGCAGTTCTTC

v_call: TRBV4-1
d_call: -
clone_size: -
j_call: TRBJ1-1
cdr3_aa: CASSQDNRLNTEAFF
cdr3_nt: TGCGCCAGCAGCCAAGACAACAGGCTGAACACTGAAGCTTTCTTT

v_call: TRBV30
d_call: -
clone_size: -
j_call: TRBJ2-7
cdr3_aa: CAWRQRGSQLYEQYF
cdr3_nt: TGTGCCTGGAGGCAGAGAGGGTCACAGCTCTACGAGCAGTACTTC

v_call: TRBV25-1
d_call: -
clone_size: -
j_call: TRBJ1-1
cdr3_aa: CASSPRNPGNTEAFF
cdr3_nt: TGTGCCAGCAGTCCACGAAATCCCGGGAACACTGAAGCTTTCTTT

v_call: TRBV6-6
d_call: TRBD1
clone_size: -
j_call: TRBJ2-2
cdr3_aa: CASSNLGQGGTGELFF
cdr3_nt: TGTGCCAGCAGCAACCTGGGACAGGGGGGCACCGGGGAGCTGTTTTTT

v_call: TRBV4-2
d_call: -
clone_size: -
j_call: TRBJ1-4
cdr3_aa: CASSQEMGPEKLFF
cdr3_nt: TGTGCCAGCAGCCAAGAAATGGGGCCTGAAAAACTGTTTTTT

v_call: TRBV6-5
d_call: -
clone_size: -
j_call: TRBJ1-1
cdr3_aa: CASSYGGGAFF
cdr3_nt: TGTGCCAGCAGTTATGGGGGAGGAGCTTTCTTT

v_call: TRBV29-1
d_call: -
clone_size: -
j_call: TRBJ1-5
cdr3_aa: CSDPPGLRTYSNQPQHF
cdr3_nt: TGCAGCGATCCCCCGGGACTCAGGACGTATAGCAATCAGCCCCAGCATTTT

v_call: TRBV7-9
d_call: TRBD1
clone_size: -
j_call: TRBJ1-5
cdr3_aa: CASSPKTGNQPQHF
cdr3_nt: TGTGCCAGCAGCCCGAAGACAGGGAATCAGCCCCAGCATTTT

v_call: TRBV4-3
d_call: -
clone_size: -
j_call: TRBJ1-1
cdr3_aa: CASSQEYGGVNTEAFF
cdr3_nt: TGCGCCAGCAGCCAAGAGTACGGGGGAGTGAACACTGAAGCTTTCTTT

v_call: TRBV6-5
d_call: -
clone_size: -
j_call: TRBJ1-4
cdr3_aa: CASSYVRSNEKLFF
cdr3_nt: TGTGCCAGCAGTTACGTCCGTTCGAATGAAAAACTGTTTTTT

v_call: TRBV5-1
d_call: TRBD1
clone_size: -
j_call: TRBJ2-7
cdr3_aa: CASSRTAQGQTEQYF
cdr3_nt: TGCGCCAGCAGCCGAACAGCACAGGGACAGACGGAGCAGTACTTC

v_call: TRBV6-6
d_call: -
clone_size: medium-sized
j_call: TRBJ2-1
cdr3_aa: CASSPDSYNEQFF
cdr3_nt: TGTGCCAGCAGTCCGGACAGCTACAATGAGCAGTTCTTC

v_call: TRBV30
d_call: TRBD1
clone_size: -
j_call: TRBJ2-6
cdr3_aa: CAWLTGRGANVLTF
cdr3_nt: TGTGCCTGGTTGACAGGGCGCGGGGCCAACGTCCTGACTTTC

v_call: TRBV19
d_call: -
clone_size: -
j_call: TRBJ1-4
cdr3_aa: CASSIGGLDYEKLFF
cdr3_nt: TGTGCCAGTAGTATCGGGGGGTTGGATTACGAAAAACTGTTTTTT

v_call: TRBV6-5
d_call: TRBD1
clone_size: -
j_call: TRBJ1-2
cdr3_aa: CASSSDRVGGYTF
cdr3_nt: TGTGCCAGCAGTTCAGACAGGGTCGGGGGCTACACCTTC

v_call: TRBV29-1
d_call: -
clone_size: -
j_call: TRBJ1-5
cdr3_aa: CSVLYGGSNQPQHF
cdr3_nt: TGCAGCGTCCTCTACGGGGGTAGCAATCAGCCCCAGCATTTT

v_call: TRBV6-1
d_call: -
clone_size: -
j_call: TRBJ2-7
cdr3_aa: CASSRGIVAYEQYF
cdr3_nt: TGTGCCAGCAGCCGAGGGATAGTTGCCTACGAGCAGTACTTC

v_call: TRBV18
d_call: -
clone_size: -
j_call: TRBJ1-5
cdr3_aa: CASSPPGGPQHF
cdr3_nt: TGTGCCAGCTCACCTCCTGGAGGGCCCCAGCATTTT

v_call: TRBV6-6
d_call: -
clone_size: -
j_call: TRBJ2-7
cdr3_aa: CASSYSKLAFDNEQYF
cdr3_nt: TGTGCCAGCAGTTACTCGAAGCTCGCTTTTGACAACGAGCAGTACTTC

v_call: TRBV18
d_call: -
clone_size: -
j_call: TRBJ1-4
cdr3_aa: CASSPRTEANEKLFF
cdr3_nt: TGTGCCAGCTCACCGCGGACAGAGGCTAATGAAAAACTGTTTTTT

v_call: TRBV20-1
d_call: -
clone_size: -
j_call: TRBJ2-7
cdr3_aa: CSARQSYEQYF
cdr3_nt: TGCAGTGCCCGACAAAGCTACGAGCAGTACTTC